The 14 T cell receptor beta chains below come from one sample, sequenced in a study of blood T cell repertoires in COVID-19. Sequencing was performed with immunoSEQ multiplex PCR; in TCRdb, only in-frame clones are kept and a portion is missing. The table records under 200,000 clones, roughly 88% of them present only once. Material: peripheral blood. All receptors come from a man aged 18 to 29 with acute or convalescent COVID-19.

Here the CDR3 reads CASSTGRGNTEAFF. The CDR3 DNA reads as TGTGCCAGCAGCACTGGACGGGGGAACACTGAAGCTTTCTTT. The rearrangement links TRBV11-2 to TRBJ1-1; D is unclear. Germline V gives CDR1 SGHAT, CDR2 FQNNGV. V was clipped by 5 bases and J by 1 base, with 11 bases between them. There are 14 residues in the CDR3. The entire variable domain, with the rest obtained from reference TRBV11-2 and TRBJ1-1, is as follows: EAGVAQSPRYKIIEKRQSVAFWCNPISGHATLYWYQQILGQGPKLLIQFQNNGVVDDSQLPKDRFSAERLKGVDSTLKIQPAKLEDSAVYLCASSTGRGNTEAFFGQGTRLTVV.

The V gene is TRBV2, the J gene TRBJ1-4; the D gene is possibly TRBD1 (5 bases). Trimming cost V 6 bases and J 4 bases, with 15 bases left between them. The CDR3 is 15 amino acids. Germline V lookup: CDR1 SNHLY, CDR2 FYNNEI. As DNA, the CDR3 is TGTGCCAGCAGCGTGTTGGGGGGGGGTAATGAAAAACTGTTTTTT. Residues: CASSVLGGGNEKLFF. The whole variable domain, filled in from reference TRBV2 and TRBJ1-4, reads EPEVTQTPSHQVTQMGQEVILRCVPISNHLYFYWYRQILGQKVEFLVSFYNNEISEKSEIFDDQFSVERPDGSNFTLKIRSTKLEDSAMYFCASSVLGGGNEKLFFGSGTQLSVL.

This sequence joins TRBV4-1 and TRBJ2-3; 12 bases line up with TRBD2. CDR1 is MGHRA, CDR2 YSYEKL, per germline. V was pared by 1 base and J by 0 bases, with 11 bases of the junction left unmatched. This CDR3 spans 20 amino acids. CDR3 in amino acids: CASSQVESSGRVLSTDTQYF. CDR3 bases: TGCGCCAGCAGCCAAGTCGAGTCTAGCGGGAGGGTCCTAAGCACAGATACGCAGTATTTT.

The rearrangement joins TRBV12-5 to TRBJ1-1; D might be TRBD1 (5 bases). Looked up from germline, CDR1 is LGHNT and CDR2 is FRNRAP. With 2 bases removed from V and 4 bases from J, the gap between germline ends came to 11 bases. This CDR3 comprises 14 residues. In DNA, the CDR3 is TGTGCTAGTGGTTTGTCAGGGCGCCGCACTGAAGCTTTCTTT. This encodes CASGLSGRRTEAFF.

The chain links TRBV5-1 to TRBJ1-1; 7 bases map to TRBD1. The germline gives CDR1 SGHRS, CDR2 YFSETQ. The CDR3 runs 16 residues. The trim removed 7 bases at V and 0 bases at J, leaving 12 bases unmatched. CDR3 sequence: CASGRRIGGMNTEAFF. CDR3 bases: TGCGCCAGCGGACGAAGAATAGGGGGCATGAACACTGAAGCTTTCTTT.

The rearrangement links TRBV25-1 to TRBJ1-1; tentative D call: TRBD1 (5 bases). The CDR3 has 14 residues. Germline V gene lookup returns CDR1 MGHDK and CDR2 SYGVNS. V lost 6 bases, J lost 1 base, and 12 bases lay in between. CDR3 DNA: TGTGCCAGCAGGACAGATTTGCGGAACACTGAAGCTTTCTTT. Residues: CASRTDLRNTEAFF.

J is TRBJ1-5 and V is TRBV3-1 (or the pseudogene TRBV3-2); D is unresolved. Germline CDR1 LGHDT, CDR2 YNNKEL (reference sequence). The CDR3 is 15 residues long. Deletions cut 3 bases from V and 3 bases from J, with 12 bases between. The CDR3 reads CASSQDRGFNQPQHF. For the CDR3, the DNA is TGTGCCAGCAGCCAGGACCGGGGTTTCAATCAGCCCCAGCATTTT.

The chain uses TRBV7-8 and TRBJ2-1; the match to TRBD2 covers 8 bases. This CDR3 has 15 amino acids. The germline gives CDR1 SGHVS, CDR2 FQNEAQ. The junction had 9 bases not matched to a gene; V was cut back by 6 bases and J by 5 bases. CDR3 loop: CASSRGFSGDNEQFF. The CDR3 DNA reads TGTGCCAGCAGTAGGGGATTTAGCGGGGACAATGAGCAGTTCTTC. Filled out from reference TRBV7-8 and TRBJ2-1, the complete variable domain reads GAGVSQSPRYKVAKRGQDVALRCDPISGHVSLFWYQQALGQGPEFLTYFQNEAQLDKSGLPSDRFFAERPEGSVSTLKIQRTQQEDSAVYLCASSRGFSGDNEQFFGPGTRLTVL.

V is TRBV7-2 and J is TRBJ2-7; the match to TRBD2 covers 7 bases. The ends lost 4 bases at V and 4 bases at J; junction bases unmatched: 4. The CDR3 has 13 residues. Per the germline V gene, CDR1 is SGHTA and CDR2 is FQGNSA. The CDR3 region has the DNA TGTGCCAGCAGCTGGGGGGGAACTTACGAGCAGTACTTC. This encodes CASSWGGTYEQYF.

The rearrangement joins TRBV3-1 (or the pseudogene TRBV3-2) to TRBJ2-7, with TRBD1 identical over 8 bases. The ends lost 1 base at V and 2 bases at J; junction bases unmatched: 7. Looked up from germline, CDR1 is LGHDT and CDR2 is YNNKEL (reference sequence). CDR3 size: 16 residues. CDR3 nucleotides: TGTGCCAGCAGCCAAGCTGGACAGGGTTCCCCCTACGAGCAGTACTTC. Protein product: CASSQAGQGSPYEQYF.

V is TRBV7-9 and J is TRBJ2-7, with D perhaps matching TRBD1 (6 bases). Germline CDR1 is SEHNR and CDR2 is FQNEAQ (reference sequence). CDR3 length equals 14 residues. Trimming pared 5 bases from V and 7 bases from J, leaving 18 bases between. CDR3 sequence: CASSASGVEGEQYF. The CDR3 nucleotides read TGTGCCAGCAGCGCCTCAGGGGTCGAAGGTGAGCAGTACTTC.

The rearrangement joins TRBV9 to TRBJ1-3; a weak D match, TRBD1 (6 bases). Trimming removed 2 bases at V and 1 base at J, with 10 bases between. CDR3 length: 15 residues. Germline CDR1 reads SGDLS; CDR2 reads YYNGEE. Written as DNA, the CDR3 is TGTGCCAGCAGCGTGGAGGGGGGGTCTGGAAACACCATATATTTT. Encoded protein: CASSVEGGSGNTIYF.

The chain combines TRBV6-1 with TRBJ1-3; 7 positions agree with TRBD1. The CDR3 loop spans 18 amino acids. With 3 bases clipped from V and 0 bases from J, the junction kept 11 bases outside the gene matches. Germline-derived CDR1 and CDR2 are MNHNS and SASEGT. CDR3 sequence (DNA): TGTGCCAGCAGTGATTGGGCGAGGACAGGCCACTCTGGAAACACCATATATTTT. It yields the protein CASSDWARTGHSGNTIYF.

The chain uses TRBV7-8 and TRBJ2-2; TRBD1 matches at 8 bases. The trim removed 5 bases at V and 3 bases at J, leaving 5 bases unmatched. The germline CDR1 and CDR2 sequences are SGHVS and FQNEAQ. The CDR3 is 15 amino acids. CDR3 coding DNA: TGTGCCAGCAGCCCGACAGGGGCGGACACCGGGGAGCTGTTTTTT. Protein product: CASSPTGADTGELFF. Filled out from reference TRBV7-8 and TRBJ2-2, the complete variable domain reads GAGVSQSPRYKVAKRGQDVALRCDPISGHVSLFWYQQALGQGPEFLTYFQNEAQLDKSGLPSDRFFAERPEGSVSTLKIQRTQQEDSAVYLCASSPTGADTGELFFGEGSRLTVL.